This note documents a single TCR beta chain sequence. Antigen: not known. This record belongs to a study of beta chain features in type 1 diabetes. CD4+ naive, central memory, regulatory and stem cell-like memory subsets were isolated by sorting on CD45RO/CCR7/CD25/CD127/CD95/CD27. TCRB transcripts that were expressed got sequenced, as all of the isolated RNA had been reverse transcribed. Method: immunoSEQ multiplex PCR; TCRdb's copy keeps in-frame clones and lacks some. The sample has 630,000 or so clones, over 13% seen once. General study results and limits: For type 1 diabetes patients, VDJ junctions showed fewer insertions and more deletions. People with Type 1 diabetes carried modestly yet significantly shorter TCRB CDR3s in all four CD4+ subsets. Unsettled here was the matter of whether HLA type influences TCRB rearrangement. Within patients, naive, central memory and Treg TCRB repertoires seemed more similar than within healthy donors.

The CDR3 loop spans 15 amino acids. V lost 4 bases, J lost 5 bases, and 20 bases lay in between. Germline CDR1 is SQVTM and CDR2 is ANQGSEA. V is TRBV29-1 and J is TRBJ1-1; tentatively, D is TRBD1 (5 bases). This TCR came from a man younger than 30 with type 1 diabetes. Sequencing was done on a sample of naive CD4+ T cells from blood. The CDR3 protein is CSVGTSKRGKTEAFF. For the CDR3, the DNA is TGCAGCGTTGGGACTTCAAAACGGGGGAAAACTGAAGCTTTCTTT.